The rows below give T cell receptor beta chains drawn from one sample of a study of T cells in Graves' hyperthyroidism and ophthalmopathy. TCRdb independently ran MiXCR on the multiplex PCR reads; one entry per CDR3 protein. Among 400,000 to 450,000 distinct CDR3 sequences listed, approximately 15% were seen once. Sequencing used blood. The receptors were sampled from a man aged 18 to 30 with Graves' ophthalmopathy. Both conserved end residues are part of each CDR3. D genes are given only for firm matches. Clone size is not always given. Where it is, it says once, few, many or a class for expanded clones.

>TRBJ1-2|.|TRBV12-3/TRBV12-4|many
CASSTSDATGYTF
.
>TRBJ2-1|.|TRBV2|.
CASMGAGTWNEQFF
TGTGCCAGCATGGGCGCGGGGACCTGGAATGAGCAGTTCTTC
>TRBJ1-3|.|TRBV3-1|.
CASSQSAGSGNTIYF
TGTGCCAGCAGCCAATCGGCCGGGTCTGGAAACACCATATATTTT
>TRBJ2-2|.|TRBV5-6|.
CASSFRRAWGPGELFF
TGTGCCAGCAGCTTTCGACGGGCTTGGGGCCCCGGGGAGCTGTTTTTT
>TRBJ1-2|TRBD1|TRBV20-1|once
CSATIGTGDYGYTF
TGCAGTGCTACGATAGGGACAGGGGACTATGGCTACACCTTC
>TRBJ2-2|TRBD1|TRBV7-9|.
CASNRDRDTGELFF
TGTGCCAGTAACCGGGACAGGGACACCGGGGAGCTGTTTTTT
>TRBJ2-3|TRBD1|TRBV5-1|many
CASSPGQGQDTQYF
TGCGCCAGCAGCCCGGGACAGGGACAAGATACGCAGTATTTT
>TRBJ2-3|TRBD2|TRBV2|.
CARPGLAGADTQYF
TGTGCCAGACCGGGACTAGCGGGAGCAGATACGCAGTATTTT
>TRBJ1-3|.|TRBV2|many
CASSDVERLYSGNTIYF
TGTGCCAGCAGTGATGTGGAGCGGCTTTACTCTGGAAACACCATATATTTT
>TRBJ2-5|.|TRBV3-1|.
CASSQQAPTTQETQYF
TGTGCCAGCAGCCAACAAGCGCCCACGACCCAAGAGACCCAGTACTTC
>TRBJ1-1|.|TRBV3-1|many
CASQMGVSRDTEAFF
TGTGCCAGCCAAATGGGTGTCTCCAGGGACACTGAAGCTTTCTTT
>TRBJ2-7|TRBD1|TRBV10-3|many
CAISESSGQGMNEQYF
TGTGCCATCAGTGAGTCTTCGGGACAGGGGATGAACGAGCAGTACTTC
>TRBJ1-3|TRBD1|TRBV11-3|many
CASSSRTGTGNTIYF
TGTGCCAGCAGCTCCAGGACAGGGACTGGAAACACCATATATTTT
>TRBJ1-4|TRBD1|TRBV12-3/TRBV12-4|many
CASSSDRGTNEKLFF
TGTGCCAGCAGTTCGGACAGGGGGACTAATGAAAAACTGTTTTTT
>TRBJ2-2|.|TRBV2|many
CASSVALTGELFF
TGTGCCAGCAGTGTTGCCCTCACCGGGGAGCTGTTTTTT
>TRBJ2-3|TRBD2|TRBV6-5|many
CASSYSIRSSGRAQDTQYF
TGTGCCAGCAGTTACTCGATCCGGTCCAGCGGGAGGGCCCAGGATACGCAGTATTTT
>TRBJ2-3|.|TRBV5-1|.
CASSLIPGSIQDTQYF
TGCGCCAGCAGCTTGATACCAGGGAGTATTCAAGATACGCAGTATTTT
>TRBJ1-1|TRBD1|TRBV20-1|many
CSARGQGKNTEAFF
TGCAGTGCTAGAGGACAGGGCAAGAACACTGAAGCTTTCTTT
>TRBJ2-4|TRBD1|TRBV7-6|many
CASSLGTGQKNIQYF
TGTGCCAGCAGCTTAGGGACAGGACAGAAAAACATTCAGTACTTC
>TRBJ2-2|.|TRBV12-5|.
CASGTGHPNTGELFF
TGTGCTAGTGGTACGGGACACCCGAACACCGGGGAGCTGTTTTTT
>TRBJ2-1|TRBD2|TRBV10-3|many
CAISATGLAENEQFF
TGTGCCATCAGCGCCACGGGACTAGCGGAAAATGAGCAGTTCTTC
>TRBJ2-4|.|TRBV7-2|many
CASTPGGTPNIQYF
TGTGCCAGCACCCCCGGTGGCACACCAAACATTCAGTACTTC
>TRBJ2-1|.|TRBV20-1|many
CSARRRSGGIYNEQFF
TGCAGTGCTAGGCGCCGGTCTGGCGGGATTTACAATGAGCAGTTCTTC
>TRBJ1-5|TRBD1|TRBV6-2/TRBV6-3|many
CASSWTGSQPQHF
TGTGCCAGCAGCTGGACAGGGTCTCAGCCCCAGCATTTT
>TRBJ2-7|TRBD1|TRBV9|.
CASTQDQGVEQYF
TGTGCCAGCACCCAAGACCAGGGGGTCGAGCAGTACTTC